The present T cell receptor beta chain was sequenced within a study of Graves' ophthalmopathy and Graves' hyperthyroidism. Overall study: Untreated patients at initial diagnosis provided peripheral blood.

This clonotype has ten or more counts. Its cognate antigen is unknown. The authors diagnosed from clinical symptoms, serum thyroxine, TRAb, thyroid ultrasound and orbital computed tomography. Study-wide results and caveats: Ophthalmopathy versus stable hyperthyroidism: 13-signature model gave around 86% sensitivity, 75% to 83% specificity. Blood also contained most of the expanded thyroid clonotypes above 0.001 frequency.

Amplification from RNA transcripts yielded the TCR beta CDR3 regions. The first-round RT-PCR employed HTBI primers together with the Qiagen OneStep RT-PCR kit. A multiplex PCR was then performed as the second round. Each CDR3 protein gets one entry after TCRdb re-called the multiplex PCR reads with MiXCR. The sample includes about 210,000 distinct CDR3 sequences, under 30% of them seen just once. The V and J ends lost 0 bases and 7 bases respectively, with 13 bases between them. The CDR3 has 14 amino acids. Germline CDR1 LGHDT, CDR2 YNNKEL (reference sequence). The sequence derives from a man aged 50 to 60 with Graves' ophthalmopathy. The V and J genes are TRBV3-1 and TRBJ2-7, with D unresolved. The specimen was peripheral blood. DNA of the CDR3: TGTGCCAGCAGCCAAGACTCCGCGGTGGGGGAGCAGTACTTC. Its translation: CASSQDSAVGEQYF.